This entry concerns a single T cell receptor (beta chain). Researchers made TCR beta libraries by using iRepertoire HTBI primers and running Arm-PCR on CDR3 regions. TCRdb called the multiplex PCR reads again in MiXCR, with one record for every CDR3 protein. This table has 700,000 or so distinct CDR3 sequences, roughly 30% appearing once. The data were obtained in a study of regulatory T cells in long-lasting Graves disease. Time point in this sample: persistent/refractory GD, antithyroid drugs over 5 years with positive TRAb. Preparation of the TCR library used RNA extracted from PBMCs. This specimen consisted of peripheral blood mononuclear cells (PBMCs), obtained when the disease was refractory, from a patient treated with antithyroid drugs. This receptor was taken from a female donor with Graves disease.

The CDR3 here is CSAPRVDLQETQYF. In DNA form, the CDR3 reads TGCAGTGCTCCAAGGGTGGACCTACAAGAGACCCAGTACTTC. This chain connects TRBV20-1 to TRBJ2-5; D not resolved. The CDR3 is 14 residues long. Trimming stripped 5 bases from V and 2 bases from J, with 15 bases between. The V gene's germline CDR1 is DFQATT and CDR2 SNEGSKA (reference sequence).